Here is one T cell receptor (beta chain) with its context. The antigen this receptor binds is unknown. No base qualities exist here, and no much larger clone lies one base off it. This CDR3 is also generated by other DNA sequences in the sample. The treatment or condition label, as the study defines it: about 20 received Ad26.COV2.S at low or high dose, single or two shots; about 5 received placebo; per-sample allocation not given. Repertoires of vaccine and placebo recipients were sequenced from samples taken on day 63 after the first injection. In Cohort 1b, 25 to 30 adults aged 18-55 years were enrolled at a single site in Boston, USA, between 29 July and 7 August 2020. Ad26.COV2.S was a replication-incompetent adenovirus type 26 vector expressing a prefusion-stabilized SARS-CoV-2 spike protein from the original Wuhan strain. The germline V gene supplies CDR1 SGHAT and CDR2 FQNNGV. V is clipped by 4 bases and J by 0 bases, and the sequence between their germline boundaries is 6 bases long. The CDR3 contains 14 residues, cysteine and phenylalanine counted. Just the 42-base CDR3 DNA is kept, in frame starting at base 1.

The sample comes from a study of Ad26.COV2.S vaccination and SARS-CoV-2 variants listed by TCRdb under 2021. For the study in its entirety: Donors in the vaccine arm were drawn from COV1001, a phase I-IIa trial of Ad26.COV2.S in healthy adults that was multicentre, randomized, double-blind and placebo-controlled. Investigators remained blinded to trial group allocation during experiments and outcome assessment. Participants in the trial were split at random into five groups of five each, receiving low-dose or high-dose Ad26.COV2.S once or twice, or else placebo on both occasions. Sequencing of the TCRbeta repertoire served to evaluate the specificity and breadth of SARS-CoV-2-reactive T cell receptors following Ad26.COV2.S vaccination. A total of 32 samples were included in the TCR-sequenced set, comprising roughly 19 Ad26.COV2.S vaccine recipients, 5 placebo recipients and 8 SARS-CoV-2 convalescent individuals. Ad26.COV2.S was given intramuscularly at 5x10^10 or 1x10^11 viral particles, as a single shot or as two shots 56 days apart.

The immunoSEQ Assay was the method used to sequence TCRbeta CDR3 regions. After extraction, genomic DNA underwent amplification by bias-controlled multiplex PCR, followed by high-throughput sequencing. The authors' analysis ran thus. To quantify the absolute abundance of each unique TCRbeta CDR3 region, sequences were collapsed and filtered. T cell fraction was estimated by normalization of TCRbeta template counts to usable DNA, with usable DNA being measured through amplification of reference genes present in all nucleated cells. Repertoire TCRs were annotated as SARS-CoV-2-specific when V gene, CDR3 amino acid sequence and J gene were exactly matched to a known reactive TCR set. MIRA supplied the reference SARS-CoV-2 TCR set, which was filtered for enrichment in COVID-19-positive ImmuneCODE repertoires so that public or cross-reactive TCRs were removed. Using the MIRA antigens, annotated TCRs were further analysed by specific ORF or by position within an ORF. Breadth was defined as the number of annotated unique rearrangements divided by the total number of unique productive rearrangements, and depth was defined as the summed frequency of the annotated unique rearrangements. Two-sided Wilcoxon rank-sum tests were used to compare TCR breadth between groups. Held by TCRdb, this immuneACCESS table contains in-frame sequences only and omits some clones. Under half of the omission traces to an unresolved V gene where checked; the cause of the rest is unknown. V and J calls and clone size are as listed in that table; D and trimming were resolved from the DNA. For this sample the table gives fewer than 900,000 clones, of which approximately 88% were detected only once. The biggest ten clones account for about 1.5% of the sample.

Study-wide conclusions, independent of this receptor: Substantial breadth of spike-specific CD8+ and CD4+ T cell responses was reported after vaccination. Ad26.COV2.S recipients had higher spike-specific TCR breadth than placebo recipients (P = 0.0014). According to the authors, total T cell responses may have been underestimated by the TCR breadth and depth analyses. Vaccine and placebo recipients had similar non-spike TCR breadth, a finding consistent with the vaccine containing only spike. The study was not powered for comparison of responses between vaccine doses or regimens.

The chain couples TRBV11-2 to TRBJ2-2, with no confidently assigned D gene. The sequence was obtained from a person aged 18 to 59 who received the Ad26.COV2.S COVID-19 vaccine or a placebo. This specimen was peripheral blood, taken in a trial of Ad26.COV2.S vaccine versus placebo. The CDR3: CASSSRTNTGELFF. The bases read TGTGCCAGCAGCTCACGTACGAACACCGGGGAGCTGTTTTTT.